This is a list of T cell receptor beta chains from one sample in a study of blood T cell repertoires in COVID-19. The assay was immunoSEQ multiplex PCR, and TCRdb's table has in-frame clones only and misses some. The sample lists roughly 230,000 clones, 83% occurring once. Source material: peripheral blood. All receptors come from a man aged 40-49 years with active or convalescent COVID-19. The CDR3 runs from the conserved cysteine through the conserved F or W. A D gene is named only where the DNA matches it firmly. Clone size is stated in some rows and not others, as once, few, many or a class when expanded.

clone_size	v_call	j_call	d_call	cdr3_nt	cdr3_aa
NA	TRBV5-1	TRBJ2-3	TRBD2	TGCGCCAGCGACCCTAGCGGCTCAGATACGCAGTATTTT	CASDPSGSDTQYF
few	TRBV7-2	TRBJ1-2	NA	TGTGCCAGCTCGGGAGAGACTAACTATGGCTACACCTTC	CASSGETNYGYTF
NA	TRBV30	TRBJ1-5	NA	TGTGCCTGGAGTCCCCCCGAGTCCCTTGTGGGCAATCAGCCCCAGCATTTT	CAWSPPESLVGNQPQHF
NA	TRBV7-6	TRBJ1-3	TRBD1	TGTGCCAGCAGCTCACAGGGGGTCGGTGGAAACACCATATATTTT	CASSSQGVGGNTIYF
NA	TRBV30	TRBJ1-2	TRBD1	TGTGCCTGCTGGACAGGGGCCGTCTATGGCTACACCTTC	CACWTGAVYGYTF
NA	TRBV14	TRBJ1-4	NA	TGTGCCAGCAGCCAATTTGACACTGAAAAACTGTTTTTT	CASSQFDTEKLFF
once	TRBV15	TRBJ2-7	TRBD1	TGTGCCACCACCCTAGGGACCGGGACAGGGGGCGGCGAGCAGTACTTC	CATTLGTGTGGGEQYF
once	TRBV30	TRBJ1-2	NA	TGTGCCTGGAGTGGTAGTCACTATGGCTACACCTTC	CAWSGSHYGYTF
once	TRBV9	TRBJ2-7	NA	TGTGCCAGCACTAAGGACAGAGAAGCCTACGAGCAGTACTTC	CASTKDREAYEQYF
few	TRBV11-3	TRBJ2-2	TRBD1	TGTGCCACCAAGACAGGGTTCACCGGGGAGCTGTTTTTT	CATKTGFTGELFF
once	TRBV12-3/TRBV12-4	TRBJ1-2	NA	TGTGCCAGCAGTTCGCCGGGAAGTGGCTACACCTTC	CASSSPGSGYTF
NA	TRBV6-5	TRBJ1-1	TRBD1	TGTGCCAGCAGGAGGACAGGGGTAACTGAAGCTTTCTTT	CASRRTGVTEAFF
NA	TRBV11-2	TRBJ2-1	TRBD2	TGTGCCAGCAGCTCGAGGACTAGCACGGATGAGCAGTTCTTC	CASSSRTSTDEQFF
NA	TRBV5-1	TRBJ1-2	TRBD1	TGCGCCAGCAGCTTTGGACAGGGGGCGCAGGGCTACACCTTC	CASSFGQGAQGYTF
NA	TRBV19	TRBJ1-2	NA	TGTGCCAGTACGACACTAGGTGGGGGGAATTTGAAAGGCTACACCTTC	CASTTLGGGNLKGYTF
NA	TRBV7-9	TRBJ1-6	NA	TGTGCCAGCAGCGACATTAATTCACCCCTCCACTTT	CASSDINSPLHF
NA	TRBV14	TRBJ2-3	NA	TGTGCCAGCAGCCAAGCTCAGGGAAGGAGTAAAGATACGCAGTATTTT	CASSQAQGRSKDTQYF
NA	TRBV4-2	TRBJ1-3	NA	TGTGCCAGCAGCCCGCGGCCCGGCGACTCTGGAAACACCATATATTTT	CASSPRPGDSGNTIYF
NA	TRBV2	TRBJ1-1	TRBD1	TGTGCCAGCAGTGAATGGGGACAGGGAAAAGCTTTCTTT	CASSEWGQGKAFF
few	TRBV4-3	TRBJ1-3	NA	TGCGCCAGCAGCCAAGATCAGGGTTCCTCTGGAAACACCATATATTTT	CASSQDQGSSGNTIYF
NA	TRBV6-5	TRBJ2-1	TRBD1	TGTGCCAGCAGTCCCGGGACAGGGATCAATGAGCAGTTCTTC	CASSPGTGINEQFF